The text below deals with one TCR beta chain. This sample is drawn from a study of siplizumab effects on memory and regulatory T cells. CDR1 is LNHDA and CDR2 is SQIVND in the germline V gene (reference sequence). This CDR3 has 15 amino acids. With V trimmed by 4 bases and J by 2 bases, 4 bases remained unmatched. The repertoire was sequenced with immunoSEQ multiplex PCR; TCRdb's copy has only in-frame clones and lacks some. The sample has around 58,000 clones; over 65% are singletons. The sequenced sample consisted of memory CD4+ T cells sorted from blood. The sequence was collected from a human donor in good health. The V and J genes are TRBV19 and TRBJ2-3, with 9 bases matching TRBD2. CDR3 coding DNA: TGTGCCAGTAGTAGTAGCGGGAGAGACACAGATACGCAGTATTTT. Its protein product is CASSSSGRDTDTQYF.